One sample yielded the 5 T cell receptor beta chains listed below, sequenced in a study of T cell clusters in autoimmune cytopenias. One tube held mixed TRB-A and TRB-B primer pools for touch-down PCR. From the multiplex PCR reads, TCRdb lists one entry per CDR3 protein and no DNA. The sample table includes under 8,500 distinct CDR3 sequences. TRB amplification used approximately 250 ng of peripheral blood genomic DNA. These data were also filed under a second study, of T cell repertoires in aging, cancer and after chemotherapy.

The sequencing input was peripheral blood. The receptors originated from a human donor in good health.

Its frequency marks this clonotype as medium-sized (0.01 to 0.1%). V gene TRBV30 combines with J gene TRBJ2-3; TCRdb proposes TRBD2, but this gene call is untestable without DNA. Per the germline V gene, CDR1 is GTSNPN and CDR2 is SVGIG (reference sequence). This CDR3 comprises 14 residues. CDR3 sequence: CAFGTSGATDTQYF.

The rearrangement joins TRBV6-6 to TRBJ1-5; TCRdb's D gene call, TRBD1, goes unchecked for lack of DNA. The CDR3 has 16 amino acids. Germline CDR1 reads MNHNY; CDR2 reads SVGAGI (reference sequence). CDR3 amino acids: CASRRQGEHSNQPQHF.

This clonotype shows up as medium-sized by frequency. The CDR3: CASSSYPLAGGPVNEQFF. The chain links TRBV13 to TRBJ2-1; the TRBD2 assignment by TCRdb is unverifiable without DNA. The CDR3 is 18 residues long. The germline V gene encodes CDR1 PRHDT and CDR2 FYEKMQ (reference sequence).

The CDR3 sequence is CASRTGLANTEAFF. This chain uses TRBV19 with TRBJ1-1; TCRdb proposes TRBD1, but this gene call is untestable without DNA. Germline assignment: CDR1 LNHDA and CDR2 SQIVND (reference sequence). The CDR3 is 14 amino acids.

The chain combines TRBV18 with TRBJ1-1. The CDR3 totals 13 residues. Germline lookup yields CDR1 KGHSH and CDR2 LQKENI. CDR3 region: CASSPRGNTEAFF.